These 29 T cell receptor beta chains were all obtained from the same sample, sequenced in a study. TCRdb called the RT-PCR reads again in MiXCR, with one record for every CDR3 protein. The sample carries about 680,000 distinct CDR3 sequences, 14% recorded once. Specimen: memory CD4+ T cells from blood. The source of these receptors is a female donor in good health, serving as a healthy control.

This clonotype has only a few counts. In DNA form, the CDR3 reads TGTGCCAGCAGCCAAGGTGTGGCTAGCGGGGGTCCGGCAGATACGCAGTATTTT. Its translation: CASSQGVASGGPADTQYF. The chain recombines TRBV3-1 with TRBJ2-3, with 10 nucleotides matching TRBD2. Per germline, CDR1 LGHDT and CDR2 YNNKEL (reference sequence). Trimming at V came to 1 base and at J to 4 bases, leaving 11 bases not matched to a gene. The CDR3 sequence is 18 residues long.

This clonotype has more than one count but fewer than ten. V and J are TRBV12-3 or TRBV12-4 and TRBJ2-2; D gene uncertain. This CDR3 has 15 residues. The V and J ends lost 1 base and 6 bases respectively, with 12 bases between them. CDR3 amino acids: CASSLGADSSGELFF. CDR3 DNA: TGTGCCAGCAGTTTAGGCGCCGATAGTTCCGGGGAGCTGTTTTTT.

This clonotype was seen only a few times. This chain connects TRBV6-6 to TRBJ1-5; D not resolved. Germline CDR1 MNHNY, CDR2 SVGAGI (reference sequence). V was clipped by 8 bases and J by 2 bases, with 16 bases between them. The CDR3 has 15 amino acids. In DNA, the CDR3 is TGTGCCAGCGCCAGGCTGGTTGAGGGCAATCAGCCCCAGCATTTT. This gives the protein CASARLVEGNQPQHF.

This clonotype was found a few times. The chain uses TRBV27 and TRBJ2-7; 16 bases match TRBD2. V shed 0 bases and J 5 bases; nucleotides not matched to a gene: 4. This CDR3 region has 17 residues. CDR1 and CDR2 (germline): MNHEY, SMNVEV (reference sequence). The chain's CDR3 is CASSLSGTSGGDDEQYF. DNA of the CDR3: TGTGCCAGCAGTTTATCGGGGACTAGCGGGGGGGATGACGAGCAGTACTTC.

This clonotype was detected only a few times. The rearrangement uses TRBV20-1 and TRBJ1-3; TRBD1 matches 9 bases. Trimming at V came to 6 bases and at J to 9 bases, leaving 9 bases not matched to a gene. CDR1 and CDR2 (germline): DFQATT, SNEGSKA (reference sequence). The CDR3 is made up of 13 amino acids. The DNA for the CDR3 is TGCAGTGCCGAGGGACAGGGAATCGGCACCATATATTTT. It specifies CSAEGQGIGTIYF.

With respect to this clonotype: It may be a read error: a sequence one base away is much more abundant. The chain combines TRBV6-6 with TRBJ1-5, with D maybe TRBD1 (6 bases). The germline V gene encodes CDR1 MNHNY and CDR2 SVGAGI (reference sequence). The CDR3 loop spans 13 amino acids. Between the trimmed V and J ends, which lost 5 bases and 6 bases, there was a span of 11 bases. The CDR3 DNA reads TGTGCCAGCAGTGACAGGCGCGGTCAGCCCCAGCATTTT. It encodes CASSDRRGQPQHF.

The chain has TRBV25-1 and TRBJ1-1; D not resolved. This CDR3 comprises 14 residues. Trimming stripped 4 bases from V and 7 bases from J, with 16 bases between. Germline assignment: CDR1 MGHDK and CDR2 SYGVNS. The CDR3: CASSGYLSRDEAFF. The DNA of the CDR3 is TGTGCCAGCAGTGGATATTTAAGTCGGGATGAAGCTTTCTTT. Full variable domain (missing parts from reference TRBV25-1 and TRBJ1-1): EADIYQTPRYLVIGTGKKITLECSQTMGHDKMYWYQQDPGMELHLIHYSYGVNSTEKGDLSSESTVSRIRTEHFPLTLESARPSHTSQYLCASSGYLSRDEAFFGQGTRLTVV.

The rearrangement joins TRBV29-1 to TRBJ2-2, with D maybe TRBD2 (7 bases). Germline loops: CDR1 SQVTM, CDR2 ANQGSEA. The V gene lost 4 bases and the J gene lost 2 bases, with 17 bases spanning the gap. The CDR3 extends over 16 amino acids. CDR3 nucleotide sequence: TGCAGCGTTGGGAAGGGGGGGGGAATAAACACCGGGGAGCTGTTTTTT. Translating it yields CSVGKGGGINTGELFF.

For the CDR3, the DNA is TGTGCCAGCAGCTTACGCCTATTAGAAGGGGTAACTCAGCAGTTCTTC. Its translation: CASSLRLLEGVTQQFF. The V and J genes are TRBV11-2 and TRBJ2-1; D might be TRBD1 (5 bases). This CDR3 is built from 16 residues. V lost 2 bases and J lost 11, with 22 bases in between. The germline V gene has CDR1 SGHAT and CDR2 FQNNGV.

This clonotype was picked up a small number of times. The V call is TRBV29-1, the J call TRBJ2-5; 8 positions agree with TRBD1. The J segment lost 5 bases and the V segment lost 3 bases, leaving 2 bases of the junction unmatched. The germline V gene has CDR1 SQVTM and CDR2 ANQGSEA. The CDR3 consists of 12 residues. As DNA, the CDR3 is TGCAGCGTTGACAGGGGGCGGGAGACCCAGTACTTC. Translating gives CSVDRGRETQYF.

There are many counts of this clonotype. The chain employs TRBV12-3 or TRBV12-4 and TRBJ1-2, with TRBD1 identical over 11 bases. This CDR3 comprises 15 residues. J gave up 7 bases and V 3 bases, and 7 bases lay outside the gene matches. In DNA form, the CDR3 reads TGTGCCAGCAGTTTCACGGACAGGGGGCGCGGTGGCTACACCTTC. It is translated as CASSFTDRGRGGYTF.

In DNA, the CDR3 is TGCAGCGCTGACAGCTCTGGGGCCAACGTCCTGACTTTC. Residues: CSADSSGANVLTF. V usage is TRBV29-1 and J usage is TRBJ2-6; TRBD1 is a possible D gene (5 bases). V was cut by 7 bases and J by 0 bases, with 7 bases left in between. Germline CDR1 reads SQVTM; CDR2 reads ANQGSEA. This CDR3 contains 13 residues.

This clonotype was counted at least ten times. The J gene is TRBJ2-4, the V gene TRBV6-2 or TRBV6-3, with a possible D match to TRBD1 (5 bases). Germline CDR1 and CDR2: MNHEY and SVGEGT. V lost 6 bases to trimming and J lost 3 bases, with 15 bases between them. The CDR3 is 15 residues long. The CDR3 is CASSFRVAGKNIQYF. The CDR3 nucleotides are TGTGCCAGCAGCTTCAGGGTGGCTGGCAAAAACATTCAGTACTTC.

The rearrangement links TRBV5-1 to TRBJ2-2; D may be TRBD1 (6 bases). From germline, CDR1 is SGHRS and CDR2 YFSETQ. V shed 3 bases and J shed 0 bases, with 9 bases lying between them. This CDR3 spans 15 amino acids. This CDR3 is CASSWGTSNTGELFF. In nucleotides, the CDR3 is TGCGCCAGCAGCTGGGGGACATCGAACACCGGGGAGCTGTTTTTT.

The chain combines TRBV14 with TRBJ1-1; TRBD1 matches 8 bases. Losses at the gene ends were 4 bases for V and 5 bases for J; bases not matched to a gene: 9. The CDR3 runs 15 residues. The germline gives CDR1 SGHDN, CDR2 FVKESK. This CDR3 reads CASSPRTGKGTEAFF. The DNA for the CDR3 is TGTGCCAGCAGCCCTAGGACAGGGAAGGGGACTGAAGCTTTCTTT.

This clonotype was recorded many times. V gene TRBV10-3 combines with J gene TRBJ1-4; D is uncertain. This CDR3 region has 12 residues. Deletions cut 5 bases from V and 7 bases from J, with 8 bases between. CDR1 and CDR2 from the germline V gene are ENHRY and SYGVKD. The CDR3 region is CAISLEGEKLFF. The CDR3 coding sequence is TGTGCCATCAGTCTAGAGGGTGAAAAACTGTTTTTT.

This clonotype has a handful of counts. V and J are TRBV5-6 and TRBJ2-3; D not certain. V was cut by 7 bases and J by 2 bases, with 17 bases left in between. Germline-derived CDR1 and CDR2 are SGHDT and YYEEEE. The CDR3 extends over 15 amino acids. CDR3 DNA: TGTGCCAGCGGCGTGCGAGAACAATACACAGATACGCAGTATTTT. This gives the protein CASGVREQYTDTQYF.

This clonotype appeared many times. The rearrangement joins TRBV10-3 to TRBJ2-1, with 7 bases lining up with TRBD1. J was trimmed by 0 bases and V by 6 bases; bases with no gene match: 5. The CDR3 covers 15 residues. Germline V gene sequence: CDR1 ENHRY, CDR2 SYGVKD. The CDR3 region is CAISAPGGSYNEQFF. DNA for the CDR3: TGTGCCATCAGCGCCCCAGGGGGCTCCTACAATGAGCAGTTCTTC.

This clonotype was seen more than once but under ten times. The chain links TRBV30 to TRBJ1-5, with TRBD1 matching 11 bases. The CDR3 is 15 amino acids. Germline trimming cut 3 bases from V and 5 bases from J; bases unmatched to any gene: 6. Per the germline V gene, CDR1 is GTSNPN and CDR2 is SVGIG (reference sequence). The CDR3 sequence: CAWSAGQGGYQPQHF. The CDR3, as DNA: TGTGCCTGGAGCGCGGGACAGGGGGGGTATCAGCCCCAGCATTTT.

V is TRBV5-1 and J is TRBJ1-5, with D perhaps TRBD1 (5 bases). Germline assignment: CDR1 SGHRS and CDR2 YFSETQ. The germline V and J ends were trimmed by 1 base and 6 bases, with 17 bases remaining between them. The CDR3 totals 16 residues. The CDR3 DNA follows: TGCGCCAGCAGCTTGCCAGGGAATGTCTCGAGTCAGCCCCAGCATTTT. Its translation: CASSLPGNVSSQPQHF. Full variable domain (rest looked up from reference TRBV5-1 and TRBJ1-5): KAGVTQTPRYLIKTRGQQVTLSCSPISGHRSVSWYQQTPGQGLQFLFEYFSETQRNKGNFPGRFSGRQFSNSRSEMNVSTLELGDSALYLCASSLPGNVSSQPQHFGDGTRLSIL.

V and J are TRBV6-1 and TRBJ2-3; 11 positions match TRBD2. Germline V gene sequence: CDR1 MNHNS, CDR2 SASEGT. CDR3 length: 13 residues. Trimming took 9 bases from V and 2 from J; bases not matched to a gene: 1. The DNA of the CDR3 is TGTGCCAGTAGCGGGGGGGCCACAGATACGCAGTATTTT. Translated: CASSGGATDTQYF.

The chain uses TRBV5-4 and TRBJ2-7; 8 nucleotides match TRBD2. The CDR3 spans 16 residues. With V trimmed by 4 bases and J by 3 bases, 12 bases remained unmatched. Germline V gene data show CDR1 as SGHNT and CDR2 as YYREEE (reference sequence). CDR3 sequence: CASSTQGGGKNYEQYF. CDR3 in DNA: TGTGCCAGCAGCACTCAGGGCGGGGGGAAGAACTACGAGCAGTACTTC. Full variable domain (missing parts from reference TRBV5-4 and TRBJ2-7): ETGVTQSPTHLIKTRGQQVTLRCSSQSGHNTVSWYQQALGQGPQFIFQYYREEENGRGNFPPRFSGLQFPNYSSELNVNALELDDSALYLCASSTQGGGKNYEQYFGPGTRLTVT.

For the CDR3, the DNA is TGTGCCAGCAGCTTAGCGACCAATCAGCCCCAGCATTTT. Amino acid sequence: CASSLATNQPQHF. The chain is built from TRBV7-8 and TRBJ1-5; D is unclear. Trimming shortened V by 0 bases and J by 3 bases, and 3 bases separated the two germline ends. This CDR3 has 13 residues. Germline-derived CDR1 and CDR2 are SGHVS and FQNEAQ.

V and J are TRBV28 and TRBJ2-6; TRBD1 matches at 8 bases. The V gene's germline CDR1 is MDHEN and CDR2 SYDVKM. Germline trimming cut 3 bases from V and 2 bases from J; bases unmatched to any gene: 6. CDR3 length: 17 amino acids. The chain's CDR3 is CASSFSRGLAGANVLTF. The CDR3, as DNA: TGTGCCAGCAGTTTCTCCAGGGGGCTGGCTGGGGCCAACGTCCTGACTTTC. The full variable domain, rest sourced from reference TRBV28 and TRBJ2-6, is DVKVTQSSRYLVKRTGEKVFLECVQDMDHENMFWYRQDPGLGLRLIYFSYDVKMKEKGDIPEGYSVSREKKERFSLILESASTNQTSMYLCASSFSRGLAGANVLTFGAGSRLTVL.

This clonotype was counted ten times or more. CDR3: CSAVGNEQYF. The CDR3 nucleotides read TGCAGTGCCGTAGGGAACGAGCAGTACTTC. This chain links TRBV20-1 with TRBJ2-7, with D unresolved. CDR1 DFQATT and CDR2 SNEGSKA come from the germline V gene (reference sequence). V lost 6 bases and J 5 bases, leaving 8 bases between the germline ends. This CDR3 has 10 amino acids.

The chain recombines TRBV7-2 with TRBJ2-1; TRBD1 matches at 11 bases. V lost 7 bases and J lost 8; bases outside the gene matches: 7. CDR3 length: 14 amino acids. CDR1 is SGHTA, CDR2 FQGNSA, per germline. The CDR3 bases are TGTGCCAGCACCCTGGACAGGGGGCGAGATGAGCAGTTCTTC. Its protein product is CASTLDRGRDEQFF.

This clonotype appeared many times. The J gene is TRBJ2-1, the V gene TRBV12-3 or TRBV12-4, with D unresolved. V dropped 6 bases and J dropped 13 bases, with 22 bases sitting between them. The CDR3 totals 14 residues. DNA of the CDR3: TGTGCCAGCAGGATCGACTGGGCCCCCAGATCTCAGTTCTTC. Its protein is CASRIDWAPRSQFF.

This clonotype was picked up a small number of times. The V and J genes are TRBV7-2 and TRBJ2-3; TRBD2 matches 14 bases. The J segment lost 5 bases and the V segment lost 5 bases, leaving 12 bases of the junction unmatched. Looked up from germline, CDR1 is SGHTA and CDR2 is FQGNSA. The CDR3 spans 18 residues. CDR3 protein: CASSIRLAGGPWGDTQYF. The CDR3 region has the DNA TGTGCCAGCAGCATCCGACTAGCGGGGGGGCCTTGGGGAGATACGCAGTATTTT. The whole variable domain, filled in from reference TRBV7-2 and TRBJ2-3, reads GAGVSQSPSNKVTEKGKDVELRCDPISGHTALYWYRQSLGQGLEFLIYFQGNSAPDKSGLPSDRFSAERTGGSVSTLTIQRTQQEDSAVYLCASSIRLAGGPWGDTQYFGPGTRLTVL.

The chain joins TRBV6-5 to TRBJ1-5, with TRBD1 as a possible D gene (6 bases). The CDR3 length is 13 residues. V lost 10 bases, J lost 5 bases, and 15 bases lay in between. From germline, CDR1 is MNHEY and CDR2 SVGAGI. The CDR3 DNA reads TGTGCCACAAAAGGGGGTCTCGATCAGCCCCAGCATTTT. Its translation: CATKGGLDQPQHF.